These 13 T cell receptor beta chains were all obtained from the same sample, sequenced in a study of blood T cell repertoires in COVID-19. TCRdb's table, derived via immunoSEQ multiplex PCR, lists solely in-frame clones and lacks some. The table lists more than 95,000 clones, about 86% of them singletons, with more than 3% in the top ten. What was sequenced was peripheral blood. Source of these receptors: an elderly woman with active or convalescent COVID-19.

The chain links TRBV30 to TRBJ1-5; 7 nucleotides agree with TRBD1. Germline V CDR1 and CDR2: GTSNPN, SVGIG (reference sequence). This CDR3 contains 16 residues. The V segment lost 2 bases and the J segment 2 bases; nucleotides outside the gene matches: 9. CDR3 amino acids: CAWSRYRGGGNQPQHF. The CDR3 DNA sequence: TGTGCCTGGAGTCGATACAGGGGAGGTGGCAATCAGCCCCAGCATTTT.

V is TRBV28 and J is TRBJ1-5; D is undetermined. This CDR3 region has 15 residues. Germline assignment: CDR1 MDHEN and CDR2 SYDVKM. Trimming stripped 3 bases from V and 6 bases from J, with 15 bases between. The CDR3, as DNA: TGTGCCAGCAGTTTGCTCGCTGCCGGGGTTCAGCCCCAGCATTTT. Translating gives CASSLLAAGVQPQHF.

The chain joins TRBV19 to TRBJ2-3, with a weak D call TRBD2 (6 bases). The CDR3 is made up of 16 amino acids. Germline-derived CDR1 and CDR2 are LNHDA and SQIVND (reference sequence). Trimming removed 7 bases from V and 2 bases from J, with 19 bases in between. The CDR3 nucleotides are TGTGCCAGTACCTATGGAACTAGCAGCTTCACAGATACGCAGTATTTT. Protein: CASTYGTSSFTDTQYF.

This chain links TRBV9 with TRBJ2-2; 10 bases are shared with TRBD2. CDR1 is SGDLS, CDR2 YYNGEE, per germline. Trimming took 0 bases from V and 7 from J; bases not matched to a gene: 3. The CDR3 has 15 residues. The CDR3 DNA reads as TGTGCCAGCAGCGTAGGGCTAGCGGGAGTCGGGGAGCTGTTTTTT. This encodes CASSVGLAGVGELFF.

The V gene is TRBV5-4, the J gene TRBJ2-5; 13 bases are a match to TRBD2. V lost 5 bases, J lost 0 bases, and 4 bases stayed unmatched. The CDR3 covers 16 residues. The germline V gene encodes CDR1 SGHNT and CDR2 YYREEE (reference sequence). CDR3 sequence reads: CASSQGLAGNQETQYF. CDR3 nucleotide sequence: TGTGCCAGCAGTCAGGGACTAGCGGGGAACCAAGAGACCCAGTACTTC.

The CDR3 DNA reads as TGTGCCAGCAGCTTAAAACGGACAGGGGGCTATGGCTACACCTTC. This codes for CASSLKRTGGYGYTF. V gene TRBV5-6 combines with J gene TRBJ1-2; 10 nucleotides align to TRBD1. This CDR3 spans 15 amino acids. After removal of 2 bases from V and 4 bases from J, the junction contained 5 bases not matched to a gene. CDR1 and CDR2 from the germline V gene are SGHDT and YYEEEE.

This clone was picked up one time. One end of the junction fails to match germline, which may point to a read error. The gene calls are TRBV9 and TRBJ1-1; D may be TRBD1 (5 bases). The CDR3 spans 15 residues. CDR1 SGDLS and CDR2 YYNGEE come from the germline V gene. Here the CDR3 DNA reads TGTGCCAGCAGTCTTGAGGGGAGGTCGAACGCTGAAGCTTTCTTT. Translated, it gives CASSLEGRSNAEAFF.

The rearrangement joins TRBV19 to TRBJ2-7, with D possibly matching TRBD2 (7 bases). Germline-derived CDR1 and CDR2 are LNHDA and SQIVND (reference sequence). The CDR3 length is 15 residues. The V gene lost 5 bases and the J gene lost 7 bases, with 21 bases spanning the gap. CDR3 region: CASSPEGRGAREQYF. In DNA, the CDR3 is TGTGCCAGTAGTCCCGAGGGCCGGGGGGCAAGGGAGCAGTACTTC. Based on the CDR3 plus reference TRBV19 and TRBJ2-7, the full variable domain is DGGITQSPKYLFRKEGQNVTLSCEQNLNHDAMYWYRQDPGQGLRLIYYSQIVNDFQKGDIAEGYSVSREKKESFPLTVTSAQKNPTAFYLCASSPEGRGAREQYFGPGTRLTVT.

This sequence joins TRBV28 and TRBJ2-2, with TRBD2 matching 7 bases. The CDR3 loop spans 14 amino acids. Germline V gives CDR1 MDHEN, CDR2 SYDVKM. Trimming removed 10 bases from V and 0 bases from J; junction bases left unmatched: 5. Written as DNA, the CDR3 is TGTGCCACCAAAGGACTAGCGAACACCGGGGAGCTGTTTTTT. Its protein product is CATKGLANTGELFF.

The chain combines TRBV6-5 with TRBJ1-1; D gene ambiguous. The V gene lost 5 bases and the J gene lost 6 bases, with 19 bases spanning the gap. This CDR3 has 15 residues. Germline CDR1 reads MNHEY; CDR2 reads SVGAGI. CDR3 in amino acids: CASSRGVKEAAEAFF. The CDR3 DNA is TGTGCCAGCAGTCGCGGCGTTAAGGAGGCCGCTGAAGCTTTCTTT.

As DNA, the CDR3 is TGTGCCAGCTCACCAGGGACAGGGGGTGAATCACCCCTCCACTTT. This encodes CASSPGTGGESPLHF. The gene calls are TRBV18 and TRBJ1-6, with TRBD1 matching 11 bases. Germline V gene lookup returns CDR1 KGHSH and CDR2 LQKENI. V was pared by 2 bases and J by 10 bases, with 4 bases of the junction left unmatched. The CDR3 is made up of 15 amino acids.

The CDR3: CASGLMGEGTDTQYF. CDR3 DNA sequence: TGTGCTAGTGGTTTGATGGGAGAGGGCACAGATACGCAGTATTTT. The chain has TRBV12-5 and TRBJ2-3; weak D call: TRBD2 (5 bases). V was clipped by 2 bases and J by 1 base, with 10 bases between them. Germline CDR1 is LGHNT and CDR2 is FRNRAP. CDR3 size: 15 residues.

V and J are TRBV5-6 and TRBJ2-7; 9 nucleotides match TRBD2. The V gene end was trimmed by 2 bases and the J gene end by 5 bases; junction bases not matched to a gene: 5. Germline V gene data show CDR1 as SGHDT and CDR2 as YYEEEE. This CDR3 comprises 14 residues. The CDR3 loop reads CASSFSGRFHEQYF. For the CDR3, the DNA is TGTGCCAGCAGCTTCAGCGGGAGGTTCCACGAGCAGTACTTC.